Listed below are T cell receptor beta chains from one sample, sequenced in a study of cytomegalovirus exposure and HLA in healthy donors. Sequencing used immunoSEQ multiplex PCR; TCRdb keeps in-frame clones, though not all of them. The sample has about 210,000 clones, 75% to 90% seen once. Sequenced: PBMCs. These receptors were collected from a boy between 2 and 10 years old in good health and CMV-seronegative. CDR3s include the opening cysteine and the closing phenylalanine or tryptophan. D genes are given only for firm matches. Clone size, where shown, is once, few, many, or a class for clones that have expanded.

v_gene	d_gene	j_gene	abundance	CDR3aa	CDR3nt
TRBV7-2	TRBD1	TRBJ2-1	.	CASSPAPGQGYNEQFF	TGTGCCAGCAGCCCAGCTCCGGGACAGGGGTACAATGAGCAGTTCTTC
TRBV7-9	.	TRBJ1-1	.	CASSLKALNTEAFF	TGTGCCAGCAGCTTAAAAGCCCTGAACACTGAAGCTTTCTTT
TRBV7-9	TRBD1	TRBJ1-2	.	CASSKTGGDGYTF	TGTGCCAGCAGCAAAACAGGGGGTGATGGCTACACCTTC
TRBV6-1	TRBD1	TRBJ2-2	once	CASRRDRGQTGELFF	TGTGCCAGCAGAAGAGACAGGGGTCAGACCGGGGAGCTGTTTTTT
TRBV5-4	.	TRBJ2-7	once	CASSLQSYEQYF	TGTGCCAGCAGCTTACAGAGCTACGAGCAGTACTTC
TRBV5-1	.	TRBJ2-5	.	CASSLAFGGQETQYF	TGCGCCAGCAGCTTGGCCTTTGGAGGACAAGAGACCCAGTACTTC
TRBV7-9	.	TRBJ1-4	.	CSSSSLTGPGGEKLFF	TGTTCCAGCAGCTCCCTAACGGGCCCCGGCGGGGAAAAACTGTTTTTT
TRBV18	TRBD1	TRBJ2-7	few	CASSAGQGDRNEQYF	TGTGCCAGCTCGGCAGGACAGGGGGATAGGAACGAGCAGTACTTC
TRBV11-3	.	TRBJ2-4	.	CASSLDPAGYTKNIQYF	TGTGCCAGCAGCTTAGATCCCGCAGGGTATACCAAAAACATTCAGTACTTC
TRBV7-9	.	TRBJ2-3	.	CSSSSHTDTQYF	TGTTCCAGCAGCTCCCACACAGATACGCAGTATTTT
TRBV19	.	TRBJ1-2	.	CASRGGAANYGYTF	TGTGCCAGTAGAGGGGGGGCAGCCAACTATGGCTACACCTTC
TRBV7-6	TRBD2	TRBJ2-5	once	CASSSSTSGGAGRETQYF	TGTGCCAGCAGCTCATCGACTAGCGGGGGGGCCGGACGAGAGACCCAGTACTTC
TRBV6-4	.	TRBJ2-3	.	CASSKHPSADTQYF	TGTGCCAGCAGCAAGCACCCTAGCGCAGATACGCAGTATTTT
TRBV6-6	.	TRBJ2-7	few	CASSYSILTPFEQYF	TGTGCCAGCAGTTACTCGATACTCACGCCTTTCGAGCAGTACTTC
TRBV11-2	.	TRBJ2-1	.	CASSLAGVPYNEQFF	TGTGCCAGCAGCTTAGCGGGGGTTCCCTACAATGAGCAGTTCTTC
TRBV4-2	TRBD2	TRBJ2-5	.	CASSIGLARETQYF	TGTGCCAGCAGTATTGGACTAGCTCGAGAGACCCAGTACTTC
TRBV27	.	TRBJ1-6	.	CASSQTRGSAYNSPLHF	TGTGCCAGCAGTCAGACAAGAGGGTCCGCCTATAATTCACCCCTCCACTTT
TRBV27	TRBD1	TRBJ2-2	.	CASSLHQGAGTGELFF	TGTGCCAGCAGTTTACACCAGGGGGCCGGCACCGGGGAGCTGTTTTTT
TRBV9	TRBD2	TRBJ2-1	.	CASSILLAGGGNEQFF	TGTGCCAGCAGCATCCTACTAGCGGGGGGGGGCAATGAGCAGTTCTTC
TRBV7-3	TRBD2	TRBJ2-6	.	CASSLIGGTTTGANVLTF	TGTGCCAGCAGCTTAATAGGAGGGACTACTACTGGGGCCAACGTCCTGACTTTC
TRBV2	TRBD2	TRBJ2-1	.	CASSEFQLSGGYNEQFF	TGTGCCAGCAGTGAATTTCAGCTCAGCGGGGGCTACAATGAGCAGTTCTTC
TRBV4-1	TRBD2	TRBJ2-7	.	CASRGRGGVGSYEQYF	TGCGCCAGCAGAGGACGGGGAGGGGTTGGGTCCTACGAGCAGTACTTC
TRBV27	.	TRBJ2-1	.	CASSSTLLRSYNEQFF	TGTGCCAGCAGTTCCACACTACTACGCTCCTACAATGAGCAGTTCTTC
TRBV6-4	TRBD2	TRBJ2-5	.	CASSESSSGIETQYF	TGTGCCAGCAGTGAGAGTTCTAGCGGGATTGAGACCCAGTACTTC
TRBV7-2	.	TRBJ2-3	.	CASSLGGATQYF	TGTGCCAGCAGCTTGGGCGGGGCAACGCAGTATTTT
TRBV7-6	.	TRBJ2-3	.	CASSLATSTDTQYF	TGTGCCAGCAGCTTAGCCACAAGCACAGATACGCAGTATTTT
TRBV7-3	TRBD1	TRBJ2-2	.	CASRTGGATGELFF	TGTGCCAGTAGAACAGGGGGTGCCACCGGGGAGCTGTTTTTT
TRBV30	.	TRBJ2-7	.	CAWSKDNYEQYF	TGTGCCTGGAGTAAGGACAACTACGAGCAGTACTTC
TRBV6-1	TRBD2	TRBJ2-5	.	CASSDTPGGRLVLHF	TGTGCCAGCAGTGACACACCGGGGGGGCGACTAGTCCTGCACTTC
TRBV6-1	.	TRBJ2-7	.	CATYSGGSTYEQYF	TGTGCCACTTACTCAGGGGGGTCCACCTACGAGCAGTACTTC
TRBV25-1	.	TRBJ2-1	.	CASTEIGVQFF	TGTGCCAGCACCGAAATAGGGGTGCAGTTCTTC
TRBV2	.	TRBJ1-3	.	CASSEVWGGGNTIYF	TGTGCCAGCAGTGAAGTATGGGGAGGTGGAAACACCATATATTTT
TRBV2	.	TRBJ1-2	once	CASNTGRANYGYTF	TGTGCCAGCAATACAGGGCGGGCTAACTATGGCTACACCTTC
TRBV25-1	.	TRBJ2-2	.	CASTRTGELFF	TGTGCCAGCACCCGCACCGGGGAGCTGTTTTTT
TRBV30	TRBD1	TRBJ2-1	.	CAWSSGGLRRNEQFF	TGTGCCTGGAGCTCAGGGGGCCTAAGGAGGAATGAGCAGTTCTTC
TRBV5-8	TRBD2	TRBJ2-3	.	CASSPLAGGPRDTQYF	TGTGCCAGCAGCCCACTAGCGGGAGGGCCAAGAGATACGCAGTATTTT
TRBV5-1	.	TRBJ2-2	.	CASTTGGELFF	TGCGCCAGCACAACGGGCGGGGAGCTGTTTTTT
TRBV7-9	.	TRBJ2-1	.	CASSKRWVKNGNEQFF	TGTGCCAGCAGCAAGAGATGGGTCAAAAACGGGAATGAGCAGTTCTTC
TRBV6-1	TRBD2	TRBJ2-7	.	CASSEWLAGGSYEQYF	TGTGCCAGCAGTGAATGGCTAGCGGGGGGCTCCTACGAGCAGTACTTC
TRBV30	TRBD2	TRBJ2-5	.	CAWAGGYQETQYF	TGTGCCTGGGCGGGGGGTTACCAAGAGACCCAGTACTTC
TRBV7-2	.	TRBJ2-7	.	CASSFADSYEQYF	TGTGCCAGCAGCTTTGCAGATTCCTACGAGCAGTACTTC
TRBV27	TRBD1	TRBJ2-7	once	CASSLSHGQGGNGDEQYF	TGTGCCAGCAGTTTATCCCACGGACAGGGTGGAAATGGGGACGAGCAGTACTTC
TRBV29-1	TRBD1	TRBJ2-7	.	CSADSGTGAYEQYF	TGCAGCGCTGACTCCGGGACAGGGGCCTACGAGCAGTACTTC
TRBV6-1	TRBD2	TRBJ2-7	.	CASSESGLAGDEQYF	TGTGCCAGCAGTGAATCTGGACTAGCGGGAGACGAGCAGTACTTC
TRBV9	.	TRBJ2-7	.	CASSVGSGIYEQYF	TGTGCCAGCAGCGTAGGATCGGGGATCTACGAGCAGTACTTC
TRBV19	.	TRBJ1-5	.	CASSSTGYSNQPQHF	TGTGCCAGTAGTAGTACCGGTTATAGCAATCAGCCCCAGCATTTT